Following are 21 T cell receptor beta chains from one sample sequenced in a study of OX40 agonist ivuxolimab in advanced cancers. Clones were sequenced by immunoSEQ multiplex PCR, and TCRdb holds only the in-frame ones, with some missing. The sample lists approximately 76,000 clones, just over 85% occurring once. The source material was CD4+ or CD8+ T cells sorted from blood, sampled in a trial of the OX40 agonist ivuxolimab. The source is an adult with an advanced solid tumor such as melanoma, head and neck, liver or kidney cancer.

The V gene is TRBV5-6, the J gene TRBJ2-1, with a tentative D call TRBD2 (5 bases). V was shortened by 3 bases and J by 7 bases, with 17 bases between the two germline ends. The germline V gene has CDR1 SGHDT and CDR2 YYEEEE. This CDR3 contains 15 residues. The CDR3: CASSSINGLSNEQFF. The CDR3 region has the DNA TGTGCCAGCAGCTCCATTAATGGACTTTCAAATGAGCAGTTCTTC.

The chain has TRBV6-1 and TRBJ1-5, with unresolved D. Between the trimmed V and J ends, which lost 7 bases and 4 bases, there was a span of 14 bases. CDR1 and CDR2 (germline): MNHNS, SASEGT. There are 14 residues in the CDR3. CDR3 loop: CASINLGGNQPQHF. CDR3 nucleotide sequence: TGTGCCAGCATCAACCTGGGAGGAAATCAGCCCCAGCATTTT.

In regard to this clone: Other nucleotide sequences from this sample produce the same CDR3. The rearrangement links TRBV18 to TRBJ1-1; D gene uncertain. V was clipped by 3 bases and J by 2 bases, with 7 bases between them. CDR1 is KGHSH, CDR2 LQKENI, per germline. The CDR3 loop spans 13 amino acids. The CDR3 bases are TGTGCCAGCTCACCCAGTGGAAACACTGAAGCTTTCTTT. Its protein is CASSPSGNTEAFF.

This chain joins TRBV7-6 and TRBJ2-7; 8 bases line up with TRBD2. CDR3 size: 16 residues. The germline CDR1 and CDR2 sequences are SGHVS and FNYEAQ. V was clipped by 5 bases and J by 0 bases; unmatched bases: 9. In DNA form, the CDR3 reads TGTGCCAGCAGCCCGAGAGCGGGAGCTCTCTCCTACGAGCAGTACTTC. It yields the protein CASSPRAGALSYEQYF.

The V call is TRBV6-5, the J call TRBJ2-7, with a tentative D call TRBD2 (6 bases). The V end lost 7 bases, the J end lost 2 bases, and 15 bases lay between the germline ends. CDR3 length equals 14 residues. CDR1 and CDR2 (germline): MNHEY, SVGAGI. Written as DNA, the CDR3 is TGTGCCAGCACCCCGGGGAGGACCCCCTACGAGCAGTACTTC. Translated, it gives CASTPGRTPYEQYF.

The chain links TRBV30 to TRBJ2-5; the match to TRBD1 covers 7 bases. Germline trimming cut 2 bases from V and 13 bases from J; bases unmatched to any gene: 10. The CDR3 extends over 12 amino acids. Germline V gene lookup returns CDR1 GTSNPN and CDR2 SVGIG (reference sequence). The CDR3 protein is CAWSPQGDTRYF. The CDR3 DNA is TGTGCCTGGAGTCCCCAGGGGGACACCAGGTACTTC.

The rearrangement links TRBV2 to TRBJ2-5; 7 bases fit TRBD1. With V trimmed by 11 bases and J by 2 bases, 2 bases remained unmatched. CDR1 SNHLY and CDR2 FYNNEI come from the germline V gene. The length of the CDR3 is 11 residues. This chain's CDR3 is CASDRQETQYF. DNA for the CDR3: TGTGCCTCGGACAGGCAAGAGACCCAGTACTTC.

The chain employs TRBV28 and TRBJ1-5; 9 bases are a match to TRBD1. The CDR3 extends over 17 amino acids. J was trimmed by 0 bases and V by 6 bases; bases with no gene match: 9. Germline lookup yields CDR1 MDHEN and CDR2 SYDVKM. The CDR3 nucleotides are TGTGCCAGCAGACACCCTAGGACAGGGGTTAGCAATCAGCCCCAGCATTTT. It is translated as CASRHPRTGVSNQPQHF. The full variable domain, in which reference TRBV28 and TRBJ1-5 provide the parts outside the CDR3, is DVKVTQSSRYLVKRTGEKVFLECVQDMDHENMFWYRQDPGLGLRLIYFSYDVKMKEKGDIPEGYSVSREKKERFSLILESASTNQTSMYLCASRHPRTGVSNQPQHFGDGTRLSIL.

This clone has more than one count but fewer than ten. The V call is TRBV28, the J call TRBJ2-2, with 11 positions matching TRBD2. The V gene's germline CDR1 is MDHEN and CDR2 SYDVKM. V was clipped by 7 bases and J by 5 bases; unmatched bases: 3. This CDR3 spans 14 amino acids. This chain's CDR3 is CASMASGRTGELFF. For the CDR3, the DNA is TGTGCCAGCATGGCTAGCGGGAGGACCGGGGAGCTGTTTTTT.

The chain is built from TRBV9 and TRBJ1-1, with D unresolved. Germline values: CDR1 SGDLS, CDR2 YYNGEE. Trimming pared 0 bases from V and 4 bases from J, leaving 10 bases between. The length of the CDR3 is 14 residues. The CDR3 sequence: CASSVEAFPTEAFF. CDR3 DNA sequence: TGTGCCAGCAGCGTAGAAGCATTTCCCACTGAAGCTTTCTTT.

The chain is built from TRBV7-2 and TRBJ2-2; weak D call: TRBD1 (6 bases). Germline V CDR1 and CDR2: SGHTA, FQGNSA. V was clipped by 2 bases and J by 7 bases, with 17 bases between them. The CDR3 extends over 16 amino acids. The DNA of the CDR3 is TGTGCCAGCAGCTTACGGCTGGGCAGGGGTGTCGGGGAGCTGTTTTTT. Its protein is CASSLRLGRGVGELFF.

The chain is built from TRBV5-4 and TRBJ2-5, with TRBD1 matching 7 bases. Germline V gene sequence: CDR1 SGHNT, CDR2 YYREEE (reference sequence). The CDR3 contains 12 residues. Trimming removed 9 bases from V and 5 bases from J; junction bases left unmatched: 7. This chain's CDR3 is CATEGAGETQYF. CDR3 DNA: TGTGCCACAGAGGGGGCGGGTGAGACCCAGTACTTC.

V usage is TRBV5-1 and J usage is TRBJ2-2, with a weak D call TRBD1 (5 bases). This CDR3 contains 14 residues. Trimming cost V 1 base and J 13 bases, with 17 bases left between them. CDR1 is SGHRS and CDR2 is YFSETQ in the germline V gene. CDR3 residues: CASSLLGAARRLFF. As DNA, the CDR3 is TGCGCCAGCAGCTTGCTAGGGGCCGCCAGGAGGCTGTTTTTT.

The CDR3 region is CASRTGSDTQYF. The CDR3 DNA follows: TGTGCCAGCAGGACGGGTTCAGATACGCAGTATTTT. The J gene is TRBJ2-3, the V gene TRBV2, with D unclear. Germline V gene data show CDR1 as SNHLY and CDR2 as FYNNEI. The CDR3 has 12 amino acids. The germline V and J ends were trimmed by 6 bases and 4 bases, with 8 bases remaining between them.

The CDR3, as DNA: TGTGCCAGTAGTCCCGATCCTAGCGGGAGTGGAACAGATACGCAGTATTTT. Its protein product is CASSPDPSGSGTDTQYF. The chain recombines TRBV19 with TRBJ2-3; 10 bases are shared with TRBD2. V trimming: 5 bases; J trimming: 3 bases; junction bases outside the gene matches: 11. The CDR3 spans 17 residues. Germline-derived CDR1 and CDR2 are LNHDA and SQIVND (reference sequence).

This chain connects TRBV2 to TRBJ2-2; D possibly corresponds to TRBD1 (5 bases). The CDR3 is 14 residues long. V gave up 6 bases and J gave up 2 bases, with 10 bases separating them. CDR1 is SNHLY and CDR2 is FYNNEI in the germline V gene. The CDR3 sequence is CASRDDSNTGELFF. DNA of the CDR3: TGTGCCAGCAGGGATGACAGTAACACCGGGGAGCTGTTTTTT.

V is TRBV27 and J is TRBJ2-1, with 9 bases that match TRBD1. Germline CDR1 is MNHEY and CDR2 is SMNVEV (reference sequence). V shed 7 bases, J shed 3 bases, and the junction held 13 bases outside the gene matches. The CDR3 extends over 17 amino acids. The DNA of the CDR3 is TGTGCCAGCACCCCAGCCGCCGGGACAGGGATCTACAATGAGCAGTTCTTC. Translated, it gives CASTPAAGTGIYNEQFF.

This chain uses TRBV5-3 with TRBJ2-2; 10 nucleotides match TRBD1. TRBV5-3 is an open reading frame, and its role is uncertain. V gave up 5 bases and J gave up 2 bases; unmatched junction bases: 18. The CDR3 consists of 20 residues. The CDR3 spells CARRSSGTGDTPKNTGELFF. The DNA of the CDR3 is TGTGCCAGAAGATCTTCCGGGACAGGGGACACCCCTAAAAACACCGGGGAGCTGTTTTTT.

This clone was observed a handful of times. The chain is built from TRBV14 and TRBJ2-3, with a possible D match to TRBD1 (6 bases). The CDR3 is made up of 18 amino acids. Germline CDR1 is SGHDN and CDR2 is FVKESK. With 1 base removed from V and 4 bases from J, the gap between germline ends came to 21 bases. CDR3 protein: CASSQGFGRQETSDTQYF. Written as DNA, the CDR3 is TGTGCCAGCAGCCAAGGTTTCGGAAGACAGGAGACCTCAGATACGCAGTATTTT.

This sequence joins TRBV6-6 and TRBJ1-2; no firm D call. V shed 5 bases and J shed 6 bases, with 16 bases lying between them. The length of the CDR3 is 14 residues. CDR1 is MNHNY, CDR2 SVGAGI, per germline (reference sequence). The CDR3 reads CASSLARPDDGYTF. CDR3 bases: TGTGCCAGCAGTCTGGCCCGTCCCGACGATGGCTACACCTTC.

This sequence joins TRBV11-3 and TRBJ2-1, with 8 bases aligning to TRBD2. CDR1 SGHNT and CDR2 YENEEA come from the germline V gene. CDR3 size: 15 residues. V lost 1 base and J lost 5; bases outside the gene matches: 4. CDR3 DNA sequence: TGTGCCAGCAGCTTAGCGGGAGGGTGGAACAATGAGCAGTTCTTC. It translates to CASSLAGGWNNEQFF.